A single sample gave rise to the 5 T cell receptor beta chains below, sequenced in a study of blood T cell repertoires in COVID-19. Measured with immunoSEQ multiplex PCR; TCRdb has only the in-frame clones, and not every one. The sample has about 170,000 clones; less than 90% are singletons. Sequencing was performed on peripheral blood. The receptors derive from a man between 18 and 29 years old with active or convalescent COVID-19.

This chain's CDR3 is CASSSPRRTDTQYF. CDR3 sequence (DNA): TGTGCCAGCAGCTCCCCCAGGCGCACAGATACGCAGTATTTT. The chain has TRBV11-2 and TRBJ2-3, with D hard to call. Per germline, CDR1 SGHAT and CDR2 FQNNGV. The V end was cut by 4 bases, the J end by 1 base, with 9 bases between. This CDR3 is built from 14 residues. The full variable domain, completed using reference TRBV11-2 and TRBJ2-3, is EAGVAQSPRYKIIEKRQSVAFWCNPISGHATLYWYQQILGQGPKLLIQFQNNGVVDDSQLPKDRFSAERLKGVDSTLKIQPAKLEDSAVYLCASSSPRRTDTQYFGPGTRLTVL.

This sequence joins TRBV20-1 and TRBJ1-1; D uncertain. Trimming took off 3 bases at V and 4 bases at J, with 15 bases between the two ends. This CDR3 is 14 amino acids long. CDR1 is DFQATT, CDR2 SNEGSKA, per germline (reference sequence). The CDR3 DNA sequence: TGCAGTGCTAGTCGAGGATCCGGGATCACTGAAGCTTTCTTT. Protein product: CSASRGSGITEAFF.

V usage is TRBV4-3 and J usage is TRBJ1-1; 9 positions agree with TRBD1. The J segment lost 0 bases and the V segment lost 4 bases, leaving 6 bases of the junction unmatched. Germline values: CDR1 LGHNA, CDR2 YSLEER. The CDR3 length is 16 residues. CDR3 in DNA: TGCGCCAGCAGCCTGTGGACAGGGGCAATGAACACTGAAGCTTTCTTT. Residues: CASSLWTGAMNTEAFF.

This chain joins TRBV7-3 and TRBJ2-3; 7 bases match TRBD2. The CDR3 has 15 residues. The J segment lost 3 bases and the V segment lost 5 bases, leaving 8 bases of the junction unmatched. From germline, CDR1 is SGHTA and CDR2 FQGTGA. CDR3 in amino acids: CASSPRGVWTDTQYF. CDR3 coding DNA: TGTGCCAGCAGCCCACGGGGGGTGTGGACAGATACGCAGTATTTT. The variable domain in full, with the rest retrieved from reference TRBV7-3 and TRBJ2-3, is GAGVSQTPSNKVTEKGKYVELRCDPISGHTALYWYRQSLGQGPEFLIYFQGTGAADDSGLPNDRFFAVRPEGSVSTLKIQRTERGDSAVYLCASSPRGVWTDTQYFGPGTRLTVL.

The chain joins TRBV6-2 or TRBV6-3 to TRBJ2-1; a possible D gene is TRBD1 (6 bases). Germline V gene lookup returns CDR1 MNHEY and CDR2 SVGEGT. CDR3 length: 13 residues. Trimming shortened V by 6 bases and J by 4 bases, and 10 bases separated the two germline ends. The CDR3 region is CASSQDSYNEQFF. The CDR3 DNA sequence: TGTGCCAGCAGCCAGGACAGTTACAATGAGCAGTTCTTC.